This is a list of T cell receptor beta chains from one sample in a study of control samples from healthy donors and cancer patients. Generated by immunoSEQ multiplex PCR, the TCRdb table keeps only in-frame clones and is missing some. Of some 79,000 clones in the sample, less than 90% were seen once. Sequencing was carried out using blood. These receptors were taken from a woman between 50 and 59 years old in good health. CDR3s include the opening cysteine and the closing phenylalanine or tryptophan. Fields, in order: J gene, D gene, V gene, clone size, CDR3 protein, CDR3 DNA. The D gene is left open where the match is weak. Clone size, where shown, is once, few, many, or a class for clones that have expanded.

TRBJ2-1 | . | TRBV5-1 | . | CASSSLRTGRVEQFF | TGCGCCAGCAGCTCGCTCCGGACAGGGAGGGTCGAGCAGTTCTTC
TRBJ1-5 | . | TRBV28 | . | CASSRRNQPQHF | TGTGCCAGCAGTCGCAGGAATCAGCCCCAGCATTTT
TRBJ2-5 | TRBD1 | TRBV18 | . | CASSPRTGLRQETQYF | TGTGCCAGCTCACCAAGGACAGGACTCCGCCAAGAGACCCAGTACTTC
TRBJ1-1 | . | TRBV19 | . | CASSIAGIRANTEAFF | TGTGCCAGTAGTATAGCCGGCATACGGGCCAACACTGAAGCTTTCTTT
TRBJ2-1 | . | TRBV5-1 | once | CASSFPDGHEQFF | TGCGCCAGCAGCTTCCCAGACGGTCATGAGCAGTTCTTC
TRBJ2-1 | TRBD1 | TRBV4-1 | once | CASSRQTGGASADEQFF | TGCGCCAGCAGCCGTCAAACAGGGGGAGCGTCTGCTGACGAGCAGTTCTTC
TRBJ1-4 | . | TRBV6-2/TRBV6-3 | . | CASSPQGATNEKLFF | TGTGCCAGCAGTCCCCAGGGTGCAACTAATGAAAAACTGTTTTTT
TRBJ2-1 | TRBD1 | TRBV6-5 | once | CASSYYRGREQFF | TGTGCCAGCAGTTACTACAGGGGGCGCGAGCAGTTCTTC
TRBJ2-7 | . | TRBV27 | . | CASSFNILPGYEQYF | TGTGCCAGCAGTTTTAACATTCTCCCTGGCTACGAGCAGTACTTC
TRBJ2-5 | . | TRBV2 | . | CASSDEETQYF | TGTGCCAGCAGTGACGAAGAGACCCAGTACTTC
TRBJ2-2 | TRBD1 | TRBV5-1 | . | CASSLGQGANTGELFF | TGCGCCAGCAGCCTAGGACAGGGAGCGAACACCGGGGAGCTGTTTTTT
TRBJ1-6 | . | TRBV27 | . | CASRKTPPQSTDLNSPLHF | TGTGCCAGCAGAAAAACCCCCCCCCAATCGACGGATTTAAATTCACCCCTCCACTTT
TRBJ2-1 | TRBD2 | TRBV19 | . | CASSRTARTIAGSRKNEQFF | TGTGCCAGTAGTAGGACGGCTAGGACTATAGCGGGAAGTAGGAAGAATGAGCAGTTCTTC
TRBJ1-4 | TRBD1 | TRBV9 | once | CASSVEEGARGEKLFF | TGTGCCAGCAGCGTAGAGGAGGGGGCTAGAGGTGAAAAACTGTTTTTT